In this sample, the clone carrying this T cell receptor beta chain turned up a few times. Its specificity is unknown. This sample was taken from a study of blood T cells in healthy people across ages. Next came a second PCR, run for roughly 6 to 11 cycles, which used a sample-barcoded 5' primer along with a J-beta primer mix. Each of the cDNA molecules was tagged by a template-switch adaptor with 12 random nucleotides. TCRdb processed the 5' RACE reads anew with MiXCR; each CDR3 protein has one entry. The data show about 2 million distinct CDR3 sequences, with just under 50% seen just once and 2.1% held by the top ten. Regarding the study as a whole: The long-lived group displayed more naive CD4+ cells, plus higher diversity, than the aged donors did.

CDR3 size: 17 residues. Looked up from germline, CDR1 is LGHNA and CDR2 is YNFKEQ. The junction had 9 bases not matched to a gene; V was cut back by 0 bases and J by 6 bases. The TCR sequence derives from a woman in her 40s in good health. The gene calls are TRBV4-2 and TRBJ2-1, with TRBD2 matching 9 bases. Sequenced material: blood. In DNA, the CDR3 is TGTGCCAGCAGCCAAGATATGTTTAGCGGGGGACCCAATGAGCAGTTCTTC. Translation: CASSQDMFSGGPNEQFF.